This T cell receptor beta chain was found in a study of a mutant IDH1 vaccine in newly diagnosed glioma. Sequenced by immunoSEQ multiplex PCR; TCRdb stores in-frame clones only, minus some. The sample has around 49,000 clones, roughly 78% seen once. Time point reported: week 5, during vaccination. Doses consisted of 300 ug of mutant IDH1 20-mer peptide each, paired with topical imiquimod. Donors had new WHO grade 3 or 4 IDH1-mutant, ATRX-lost astrocytomas. There are 15 residues in the CDR3. J was trimmed by 4 bases and V by 0 bases; bases with no gene match: 5. CDR1 and CDR2 from the germline V gene are LGHNA and YNFKEQ. In the case of this clone: Its matching antigen is unknown.

The sample in question was PBMCs, obtained from a glioma patient whose treatment included an IDH1 peptide vaccine. V is TRBV4-2 and J is TRBJ1-2, with TRBD1 matching 7 bases. This receptor was obtained from a man aged 45-65 years with glioma. The CDR3 reads CASSQDRRGFYGYTF. The CDR3 coding sequence is TGTGCCAGCAGCCAAGATCGCAGGGGGTTCTATGGCTACACCTTC.